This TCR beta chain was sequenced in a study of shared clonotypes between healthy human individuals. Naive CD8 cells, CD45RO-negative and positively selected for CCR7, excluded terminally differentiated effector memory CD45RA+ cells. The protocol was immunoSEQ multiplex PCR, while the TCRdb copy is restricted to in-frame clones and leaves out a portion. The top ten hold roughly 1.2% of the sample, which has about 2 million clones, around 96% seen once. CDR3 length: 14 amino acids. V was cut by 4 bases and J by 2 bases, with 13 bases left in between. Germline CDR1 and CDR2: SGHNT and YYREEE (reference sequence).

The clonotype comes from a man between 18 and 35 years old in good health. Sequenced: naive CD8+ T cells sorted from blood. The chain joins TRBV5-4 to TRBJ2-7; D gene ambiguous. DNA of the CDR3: TGTGCCAGCAGCCGTCCGGGCGAGACCTACGAGCAGTACTTC. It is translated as CASSRPGETYEQYF.